This T cell receptor beta chain comes out of a study of response to subunit inactivated influenza vaccine. The study, taken as a whole, reports: Researchers suggested that each seasonal influenza vaccination recruits few new T cells.

Worth noting for this clonotype: Its antigen is undetermined.

Trimming took off 1 base at V and 4 bases at J, with 14 bases between the two ends. The CDR3 sequence is 15 residues long. TCRdb recomputed calls from the RT-PCR reads with MiXCR, one row per CDR3 protein. The sample has 540,000 or so distinct CDR3 sequences, under 15% seen once. The chain carries TRBV12-3 or TRBV12-4 and TRBJ2-7, with D possibly called TRBD1 or TRBD2 (6 bases each). The sample here was PBMCs from blood, taken roughly 47 days after vaccination. The sequence derives from a man aged 50 to 59 who received an inactivated influenza vaccine. CDR3 nucleotide sequence: TGTGCCAGCAGTTTAGAGGGGGGCCTGACTTACGAGCAGTACTTC. Translating gives CASSLEGGLTYEQYF.